This T cell receptor beta chain was sequenced for a study of blood T cell repertoires in COVID-19. Study background: The origin of the acute and convalescent COVID-19 samples was the United States, Italy and Spain.

Sequencing used immunoSEQ multiplex PCR; TCRdb keeps in-frame clones, though not all of them. The sample consists of 400,000 or so clones, less than 95% of them appearing once. The junction had 5 bases not matched to a gene; V was cut back by 1 base and J by 5 bases. Germline lookup yields CDR1 SGHTA and CDR2 FQGNSA. This CDR3 has 15 residues. The source of this sequence is a man between 18 and 29 years old who had recovered from COVID-19. The chain links TRBV7-2 to TRBJ2-1; 7 bases are shared with TRBD2. The sequenced sample was PBMCs or T cells enriched from blood (not recorded which). The CDR3 spells CASSLVLAMNNEQFF. As DNA, the CDR3 is TGTGCCAGCAGCTTAGTACTAGCGATGAACAATGAGCAGTTCTTC.